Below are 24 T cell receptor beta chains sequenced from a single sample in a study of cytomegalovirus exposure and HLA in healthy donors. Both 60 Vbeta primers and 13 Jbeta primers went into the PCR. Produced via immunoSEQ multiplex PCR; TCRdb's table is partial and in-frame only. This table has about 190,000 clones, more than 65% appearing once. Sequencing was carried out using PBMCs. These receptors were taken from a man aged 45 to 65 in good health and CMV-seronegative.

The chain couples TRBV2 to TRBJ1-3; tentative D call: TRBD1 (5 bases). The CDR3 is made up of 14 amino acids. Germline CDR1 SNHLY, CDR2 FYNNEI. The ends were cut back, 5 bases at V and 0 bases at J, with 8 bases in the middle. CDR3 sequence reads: CASSSGYSGNTIYF. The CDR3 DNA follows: TGTGCCAGCAGTTCAGGGTACTCTGGAAACACCATATATTTT.

CDR3 DNA sequence: TGCGCCAGCAGCTGGGGACAGGGGGTCGGGGAGCAGTACTTC. Its translation: CASSWGQGVGEQYF. V usage is TRBV5-1 and J usage is TRBJ2-7; TRBD1 aligns across 11 bases. CDR1 SGHRS and CDR2 YFSETQ come from the germline V gene. The ends lost 3 bases at V and 7 bases at J; junction bases unmatched: 6. This CDR3 region has 14 residues.

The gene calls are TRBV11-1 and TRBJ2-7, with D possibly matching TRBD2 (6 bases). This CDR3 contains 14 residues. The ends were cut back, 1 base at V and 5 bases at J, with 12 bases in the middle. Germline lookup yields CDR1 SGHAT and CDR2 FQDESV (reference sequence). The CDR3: CASSLGGDLHEQYF. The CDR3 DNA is TGTGCCAGCAGCTTAGGCGGGGACCTCCACGAGCAGTACTTC.

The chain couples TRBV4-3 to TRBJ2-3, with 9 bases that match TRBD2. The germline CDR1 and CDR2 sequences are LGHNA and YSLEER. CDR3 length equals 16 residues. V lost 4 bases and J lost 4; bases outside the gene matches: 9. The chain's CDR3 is CASSPLAGGPADTQYF. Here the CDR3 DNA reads TGCGCCAGCAGCCCCTTGGCGGGGGGGCCCGCAGATACGCAGTATTTT.

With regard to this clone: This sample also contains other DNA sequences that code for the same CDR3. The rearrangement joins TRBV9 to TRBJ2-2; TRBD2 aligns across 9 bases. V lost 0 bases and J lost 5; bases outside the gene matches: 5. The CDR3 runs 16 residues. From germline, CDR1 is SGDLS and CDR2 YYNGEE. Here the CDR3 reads CASSVEAGGRTGELFF. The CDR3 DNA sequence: TGTGCCAGCAGCGTAGAGGCGGGGGGGCGGACCGGGGAGCTGTTTTTT.

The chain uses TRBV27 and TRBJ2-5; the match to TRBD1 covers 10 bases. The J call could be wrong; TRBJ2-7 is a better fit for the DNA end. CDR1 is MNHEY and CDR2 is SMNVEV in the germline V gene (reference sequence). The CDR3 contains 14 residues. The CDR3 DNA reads TGTGCCAGCGGACAGGGGGTCAGCTCCTACGAGCAGTACTTC. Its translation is CASGQGVSSYEQYF.

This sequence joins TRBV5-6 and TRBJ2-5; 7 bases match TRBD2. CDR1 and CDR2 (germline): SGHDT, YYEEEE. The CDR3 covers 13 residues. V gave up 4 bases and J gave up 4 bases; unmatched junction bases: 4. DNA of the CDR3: TGTGCCAGCAGCCTGAGCGGGGCAGAGACCCAGTACTTC. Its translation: CASSLSGAETQYF.

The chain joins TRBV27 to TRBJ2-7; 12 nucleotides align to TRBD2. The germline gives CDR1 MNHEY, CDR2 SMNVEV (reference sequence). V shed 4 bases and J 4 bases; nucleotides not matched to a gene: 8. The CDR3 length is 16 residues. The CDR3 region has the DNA TGTGCCAGCAGTTCAAGACTAGCGGGGGAAACTTACGAGCAGTACTTC. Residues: CASSSRLAGETYEQYF.

The CDR3 here is CAWSVGGQGQPQHF. The CDR3, as DNA: TGTGCCTGGAGTGTAGGTGGGCAAGGTCAGCCCCAGCATTTT. The J gene is TRBJ1-5, the V gene TRBV30, with D uncertain. V was shortened by 0 bases and J by 6 bases, with 12 bases between the two germline ends. Germline V gene data show CDR1 as GTSNPN and CDR2 as SVGIG (reference sequence). The CDR3 has 14 amino acids.

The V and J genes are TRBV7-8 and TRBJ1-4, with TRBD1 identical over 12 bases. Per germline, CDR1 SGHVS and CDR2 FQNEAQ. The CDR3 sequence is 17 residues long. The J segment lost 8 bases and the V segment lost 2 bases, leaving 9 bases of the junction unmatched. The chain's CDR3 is CASSLSGTGGREEKLFF. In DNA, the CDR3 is TGTGCCAGCAGCTTATCCGGGACAGGGGGCCGAGAGGAAAAACTGTTTTTT.

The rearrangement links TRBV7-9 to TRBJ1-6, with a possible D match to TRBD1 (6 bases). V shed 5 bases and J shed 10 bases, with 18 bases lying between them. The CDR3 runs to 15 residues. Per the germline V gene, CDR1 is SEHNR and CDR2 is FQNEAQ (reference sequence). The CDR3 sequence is CASSQWDIGTSPLHF. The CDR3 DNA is TGTGCCAGCAGCCAATGGGACATCGGAACCTCACCCCTCCACTTT.

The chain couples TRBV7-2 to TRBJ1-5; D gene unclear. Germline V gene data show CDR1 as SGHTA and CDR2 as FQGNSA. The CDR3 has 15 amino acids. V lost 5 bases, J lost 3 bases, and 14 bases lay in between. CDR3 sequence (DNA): TGTGCCAGCAGCCCCCTCGGAGGAATCAATCAGCCCCAGCATTTT. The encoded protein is CASSPLGGINQPQHF. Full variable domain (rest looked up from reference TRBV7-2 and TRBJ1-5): GAGVSQSPSNKVTEKGKDVELRCDPISGHTALYWYRQSLGQGLEFLIYFQGNSAPDKSGLPSDRFSAERTGGSVSTLTIQRTQQEDSAVYLCASSPLGGINQPQHFGDGTRLSIL.

The CDR3, as DNA: TGTGCCAGCAGCTTATCCCGGGGGTTGTACCACGGGCAGTACTTC. Translated: CASSLSRGLYHGQYF. This chain joins TRBV11-3 and TRBJ2-7; D is possibly TRBD2 (6 bases). The CDR3 contains 15 residues. Germline assignment: CDR1 SGHNT and CDR2 YENEEA. V was pared by 2 bases and J by 9 bases, with 20 bases between.

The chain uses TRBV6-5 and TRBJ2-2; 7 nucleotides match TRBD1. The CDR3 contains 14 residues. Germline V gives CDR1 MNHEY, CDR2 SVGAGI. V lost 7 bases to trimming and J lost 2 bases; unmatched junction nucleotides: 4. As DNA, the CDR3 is TGTGCCAGCACTCGACAGGGCAACACCGGGGAGCTGTTTTTT. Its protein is CASTRQGNTGELFF.

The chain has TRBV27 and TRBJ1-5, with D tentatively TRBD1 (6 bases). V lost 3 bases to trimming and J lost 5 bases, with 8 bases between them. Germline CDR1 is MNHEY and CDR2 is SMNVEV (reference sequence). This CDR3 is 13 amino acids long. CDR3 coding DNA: TGTGCCAGCAGTTTGAACAGGGATCAGCCCCAGCATTTT. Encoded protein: CASSLNRDQPQHF.

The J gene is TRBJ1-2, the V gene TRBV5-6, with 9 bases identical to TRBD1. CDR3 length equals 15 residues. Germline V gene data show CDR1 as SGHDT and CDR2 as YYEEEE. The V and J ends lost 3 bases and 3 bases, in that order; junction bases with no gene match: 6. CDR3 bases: TGTGCCAGCAGCTGGGGGACAGGGCAAGACTATGGCTACACCTTC. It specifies CASSWGTGQDYGYTF.

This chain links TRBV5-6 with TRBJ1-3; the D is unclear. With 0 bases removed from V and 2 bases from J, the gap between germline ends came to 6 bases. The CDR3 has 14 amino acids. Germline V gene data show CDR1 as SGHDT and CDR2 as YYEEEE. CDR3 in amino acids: CASSLESAGNTIYF. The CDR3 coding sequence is TGTGCCAGCAGCTTGGAGTCAGCTGGAAACACCATATATTTT.

The CDR3 sequence: CASSPKGQGSSYNSPLHF. CDR3 coding DNA: TGTGCCAGCAGCCCTAAGGGACAGGGGTCCTCCTATAATTCACCCCTCCACTTT. The chain carries TRBV5-4 and TRBJ1-6, with TRBD1 matching over 10 bases. J gave up 0 bases and V 4 bases, and 7 bases lay outside the gene matches. Germline V gives CDR1 SGHNT, CDR2 YYREEE (reference sequence). The CDR3 runs 18 residues.

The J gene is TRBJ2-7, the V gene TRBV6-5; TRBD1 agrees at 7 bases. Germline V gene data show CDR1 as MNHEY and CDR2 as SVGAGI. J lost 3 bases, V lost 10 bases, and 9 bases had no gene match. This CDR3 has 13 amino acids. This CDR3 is CATLGPGGYEQYF. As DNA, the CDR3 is TGTGCCACTCTCGGGCCAGGGGGCTACGAGCAGTACTTC.

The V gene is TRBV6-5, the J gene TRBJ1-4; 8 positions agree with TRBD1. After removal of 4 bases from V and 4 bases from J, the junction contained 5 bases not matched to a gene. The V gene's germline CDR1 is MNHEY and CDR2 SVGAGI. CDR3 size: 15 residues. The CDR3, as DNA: TGTGCCAGCAGTTCCTGGACAGGGAGTAATGAAAAACTGTTTTTT. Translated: CASSSWTGSNEKLFF.

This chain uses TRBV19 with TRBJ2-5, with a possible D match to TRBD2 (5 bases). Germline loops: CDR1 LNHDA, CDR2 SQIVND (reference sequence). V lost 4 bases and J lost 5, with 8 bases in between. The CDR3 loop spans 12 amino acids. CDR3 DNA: TGTGCCAGTAGTAGAGGGTTGGAGACCCAGTACTTC. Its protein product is CASSRGLETQYF.

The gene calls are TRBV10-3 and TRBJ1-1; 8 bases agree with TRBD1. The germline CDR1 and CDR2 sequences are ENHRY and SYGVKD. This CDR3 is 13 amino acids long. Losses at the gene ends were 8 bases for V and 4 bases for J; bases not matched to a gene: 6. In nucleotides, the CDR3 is TGTGCCATCTCGACAGGGGCGAGCACTGAAGCTTTCTTT. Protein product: CAISTGASTEAFF.

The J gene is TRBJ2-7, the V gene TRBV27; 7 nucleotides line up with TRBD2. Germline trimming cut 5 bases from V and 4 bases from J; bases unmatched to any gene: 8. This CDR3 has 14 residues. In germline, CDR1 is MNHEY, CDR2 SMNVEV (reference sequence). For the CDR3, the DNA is TGTGCCAGCAGTCCCGGGACTACATCGTACGAGCAGTACTTC. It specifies CASSPGTTSYEQYF.

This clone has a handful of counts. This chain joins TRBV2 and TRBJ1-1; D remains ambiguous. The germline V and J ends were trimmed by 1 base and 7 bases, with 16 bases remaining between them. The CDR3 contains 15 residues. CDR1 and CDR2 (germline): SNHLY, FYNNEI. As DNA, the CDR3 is TGTGCCAGCAGTGAAGGCCCCAGCCAGGCAAGTGAAGCTTTCTTT. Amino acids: CASSEGPSQASEAFF.